What follows is one TCR beta chain and its context. The antigen this receptor binds is unknown. The record has no base qualities; no much larger clone is one base away. This entry belongs to a study of T cells in Graves' hyperthyroidism and ophthalmopathy (dated by TCRdb to the late 2010s). About the study as a whole: Peripheral blood was collected at initial diagnosis, before any treatment. A discovery cohort of about 100 patients, approximately 44 with Graves' ophthalmopathy and 55 to 60 with stable Graves' hyperthyroidism, was used to find distinguishing TCR V-J signatures. An independent validation cohort of around 19 hyperthyroidism patients and 15 or so patients who later progressed to ophthalmopathy tested prospective prediction of ophthalmopathy. The approximately 90 discovery patients were randomly split 7:3 into training and test sets. Thyroid tissue and blood T-cell repertoires from about 6 Graves' hyperthyroidism patients were also compared in the study. Following sampling, methimazole starting at 30 mg daily was given to hyperthyroidism patients, and high-dose intravenous methylprednisolone was given to ophthalmopathy patients. The paper describes TCR Vbeta CDR3 sequencing of some 130 peripheral blood samples, made up of 43 ophthalmopathy patients, roughly 80 hyperthyroidism patients and 17 progressor patients. Overall study outcomes, separate from this receptor: In validation, progression to ophthalmopathy was predicted by the model with nearly 71% sensitivity and about 72% specificity, a median of about 6.4 months before onset. Sample size was not statistically predetermined, and investigators were not blinded to group allocation. A 13 V-J signature model separated ophthalmopathy from stable hyperthyroidism, with around 88% sensitivity and roughly 84% specificity in cross-validation and 80%/75% in testing. Most expanded thyroid clonotypes (frequency above 0.001) were also detected in blood, suggesting blood repertoires may reflect thyroid immune responses.

The hyperthyroidism patients were between 18 and 65 years old and newly diagnosed, with a disease duration of less than 2 months. Exclusion was applied to patients with uncontrolled infections, other autoimmune diseases, pregnancy or lactation. Clinical symptoms, serum thyroxine and TRAb, thyroid ultrasound, and orbital computed tomography formed the basis for the diagnoses. For progressor patients, blood was drawn at the first diagnosis of hyperthyroidism, before any ophthalmopathy symptoms had appeared. PBMCs were isolated from roughly 10 ml of fresh peripheral blood by Ficoll-Paque density gradient centrifugation. Patients classed as progressors first received a Graves' hyperthyroidism diagnosis and then went on to develop ophthalmopathy during follow-up. Total RNA was extracted using Trizol reagent, and RNA quality was assessed on an Agilent 2100 Bioanalyzer. The germline V gene encodes CDR1 SGHRS and CDR2 YFSETQ. The CDR3 sequence holds 15 residues, the cysteine and phenylalanine included. Of all the DNA, just the CDR3 is kept, 45 bases in frame from base 1. At the junction V is shortened by 0 bases and J by 5 bases; bases outside the gene matches: 7.

The TCR beta CDR3 regions were amplified from the RNA transcripts. A first-round RT-PCR of the TCR CDR3 used the HTBI primer set with the Qiagen OneStep RT-PCR kit. Libraries were constructed in a second round of multiplex PCR, after which size selection and purification were performed. Sequencing of the libraries was done on an Illumina HiSeq2000 using paired-end 100 bp reads. Per the authors' processing: Raw data were processed with SOAPnuke, discarding reads with adapters, uncalled bases, mean Phred below 15, or no exact constant-primer or identifier match. COPE v1.2.5 was used to merge the high-quality paired reads, and each unique nucleotide sequence was defined as a clonotype. Clonotypes were aligned to IMGT TRBV, TRBD and TRBJ reference segments using MiTCR v1.1. The analysis was restricted to V-J combinations with a frequency above 0.0001, which together covered 99.2% of the repertoires. A TCS score was defined as the ratio of F50 (clonal expansion) to E x V (chaos), with BLOSUM62-based TCRdist applied between CDR3 peptides within each V-J. Welch's t-statistics and random forest reduced roughly 530 V-J features to roughly 13, which were used in a naive Bayes classifier (R e1071). TCRdb reprocessed the public reads (quality trimming at Q25 with fastp, clone calling with MiXCR) and kept in-frame beta chains. Identical CDR3 protein sequences are pooled into one entry, listed with their most common genes and DNA. The V and J calls were determined by TCRdb, not by the authors. Counted in this sample were about 720,000 distinct CDR3 sequences; 18% of them appeared once. The ten largest clones represent 15% to 20% of the sample.

The chain couples TRBV5-1 to TRBJ1-1, and 7 junctional nucleotides match TRBD1. The origin of this receptor is a woman in her forties or fifties with Graves' hyperthyroidism that later progressed to Graves' ophthalmopathy. Material: blood. The DNA sequence is TGCGCCAGCAGCTTGGAAGAGGGGGCGAGGACTGAAGCTTTCTTT. Its translation reads: CASSLEEGARTEAFF.